This TCR beta chain came from a study of cytomegalovirus exposure and HLA in healthy donors. Study in general: A data release that came early held tens of millions of unique TCRs from HLA-typed donors. Study conclusions and caveats: An analysis done earlier found most TCR beta V segments productive about 87% or about 30% of the time. Analyses of presence/absence relied on an assumption of roughly uniform sequencing depth across donors.

PCR amplification relied on 60 Vbeta primers (plus 13 Jbeta primers). Original analysis: Later reanalysis found 80 million or so unique TCR beta chains, roughly 10 million of them shared. Clones were sequenced by immunoSEQ multiplex PCR, and TCRdb holds only the in-frame ones, with some missing. The V and J calls and the clone size are those of that table, but D and trimming were determined from the DNA. The sample shows approximately 190,000 clones, over 80% of them seen only once. V dropped 6 bases and J dropped 7 bases, with 16 bases sitting between them. This CDR3 is 14 amino acids long. Germline V gives CDR1 MDHEN, CDR2 SYDVKM. About this clone: Its antigen is unknown.

This TCR came from a man aged 35 to 55 in good health and CMV-seropositive. The chain joins TRBV28 to TRBJ1-5; the D gene is possibly TRBD1 (6 bases). Sequenced input: PBMCs. The CDR3 loop is CASRGNRETQPQHF. CDR3 coding DNA: TGTGCCAGCAGGGGGAACAGGGAGACCCAGCCCCAGCATTTT.